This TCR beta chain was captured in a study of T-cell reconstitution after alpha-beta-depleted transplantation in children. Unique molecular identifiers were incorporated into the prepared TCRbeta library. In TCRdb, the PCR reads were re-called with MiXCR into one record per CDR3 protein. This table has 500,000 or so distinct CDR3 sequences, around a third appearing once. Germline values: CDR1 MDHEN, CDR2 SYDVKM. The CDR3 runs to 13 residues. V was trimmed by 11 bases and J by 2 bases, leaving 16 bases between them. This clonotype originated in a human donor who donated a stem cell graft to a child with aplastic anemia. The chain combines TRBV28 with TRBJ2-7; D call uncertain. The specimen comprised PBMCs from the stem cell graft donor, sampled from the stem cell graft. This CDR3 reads CASTAPQAYEQYF. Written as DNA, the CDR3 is TGTGCCTCAACCGCACCGCAGGCCTACGAGCAGTACTTC.